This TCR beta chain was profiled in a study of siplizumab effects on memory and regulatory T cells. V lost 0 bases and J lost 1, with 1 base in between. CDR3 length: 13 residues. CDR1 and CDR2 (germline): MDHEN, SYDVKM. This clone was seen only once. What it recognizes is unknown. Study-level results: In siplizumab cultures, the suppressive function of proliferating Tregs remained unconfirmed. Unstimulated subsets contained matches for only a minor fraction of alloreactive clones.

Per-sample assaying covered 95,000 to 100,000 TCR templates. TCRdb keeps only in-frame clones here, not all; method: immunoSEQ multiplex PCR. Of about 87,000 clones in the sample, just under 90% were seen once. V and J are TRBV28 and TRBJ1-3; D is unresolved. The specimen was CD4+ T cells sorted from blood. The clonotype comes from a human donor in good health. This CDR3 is CASSLWSGNTIYF. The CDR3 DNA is TGTGCCAGCAGTTTATGGTCTGGAAACACCATATATTTT.